Below, 10 T cell receptor beta chains from the same sample are listed, as sequenced in a study of blood T cell repertoires in COVID-19. Some clones are missing from TCRdb's copy, which holds only in-frame ones; the method was immunoSEQ multiplex PCR. The data hold roughly 160,000 clones, with 79% observed a single time. The sequenced sample was peripheral blood. All receptors come from a woman aged 55-69 years with COVID-19, enrolled during active disease.

The chain joins TRBV28 to TRBJ1-1; D is undetermined. The CDR3 length is 14 residues. Germline lookup yields CDR1 MDHEN and CDR2 SYDVKM. V gave up 10 bases and J gave up 4 bases, with 19 bases separating them. CDR3 coding DNA: TGTGCCACCCTACCAAGCCGGGAGATCACTGAAGCTTTCTTT. Translated, it gives CATLPSREITEAFF.

This clone was recorded a few times. V usage is TRBV19 and J usage is TRBJ1-2; the D is unclear. The length of the CDR3 is 17 residues. V was clipped by 1 base and J by 4 bases, with 19 bases between them. Germline lookup yields CDR1 LNHDA and CDR2 SQIVND (reference sequence). CDR3 residues: CASSIVATGEAGYGYTF. The DNA for the CDR3 is TGTGCCAGTAGTATAGTGGCCACCGGGGAGGCCGGCTATGGCTACACCTTC.

V usage is TRBV6-2 or TRBV6-3 and J usage is TRBJ2-2, with 14 nucleotides matching TRBD2. The CDR3 totals 17 residues. The V gene's germline CDR1 is MNHEY and CDR2 SVGEGT. V shed 0 bases, J shed 7 bases, and the junction held 4 bases outside the gene matches. CDR3 sequence reads: CASSYSGLAGVGGELFF. In DNA, the CDR3 is TGTGCCAGCAGTTACTCGGGACTAGCGGGAGTAGGCGGGGAGCTGTTTTTT.

The J gene is TRBJ2-1, the V gene TRBV7-2; 7 nucleotides line up with TRBD2. With 8 bases clipped from V and 2 bases from J, the junction kept 9 bases outside the gene matches. CDR1 is SGHTA and CDR2 is FQGNSA in the germline V gene. The CDR3 loop spans 15 amino acids. The CDR3 DNA is TGTGCCAGCGCCGAGGGCGGGGGAGCCTACAATGAGCAGTTCTTC. Amino acid sequence: CASAEGGGAYNEQFF.

The gene calls are TRBV4-2 and TRBJ1-6, with 10 nucleotides matching TRBD1. Germline CDR1 reads LGHNA; CDR2 reads YNFKEQ. This CDR3 is built from 17 residues. After removal of 4 bases from V and 10 bases from J, the junction contained 13 bases not matched to a gene. DNA for the CDR3: TGTGCCAGCAGCCCGCACACGACAGGGGGCGCGGGGTCACCCCTCCACTTT. Residues: CASSPHTTGGAGSPLHF.

This chain's CDR3 is CSVLGDRGRTAEQYF. As DNA, the CDR3 is TGCAGCGTGTTGGGGGACAGGGGGCGCACAGCCGAGCAGTACTTC. V usage is TRBV29-1 and J usage is TRBJ2-7, with TRBD1 identical over 12 bases. V shed 6 bases and J 6 bases; nucleotides not matched to a gene: 12. From germline, CDR1 is SQVTM and CDR2 ANQGSEA. The CDR3 loop spans 15 amino acids.

The chain employs TRBV6-4 and TRBJ1-6; 10 nucleotides agree with TRBD1. The CDR3 spans 16 residues. Unmatched junction bases numbered 6, after V lost 6 bases and J lost 4 bases. Germline CDR1 reads MRHNA; CDR2 reads SNTAGT. CDR3 amino acids: CASRRQGADYNSPLHF. The CDR3 bases are TGTGCCAGCAGGCGACAGGGGGCAGATTATAATTCACCCCTCCACTTT.

The chain links TRBV18 to TRBJ2-7; TRBD2 matches at 12 bases. After removal of 4 bases from V and 0 bases from J, the junction contained 10 bases not matched to a gene. Germline CDR1 and CDR2: KGHSH and LQKENI. The CDR3 covers 18 residues. The CDR3, as DNA: TGTGCCAGCTCACTTGGCGCGACTAGCGGGAGAAACTCCTACGAGCAGTACTTC. Translating it yields CASSLGATSGRNSYEQYF.

CDR3 nucleotide sequence: TGTGCCTGGAGTGCTGGGGACAGCGAGAACTATGGCTACACCTTC. Protein product: CAWSAGDSENYGYTF. V is TRBV30 and J is TRBJ1-2, with TRBD1 matching over 7 bases. V lost 1 base to trimming and J lost 2 bases; unmatched junction nucleotides: 7. The CDR3 consists of 15 residues. The germline gives CDR1 GTSNPN, CDR2 SVGIG (reference sequence). Supplemented by reference TRBV30 and TRBJ1-2, the full variable domain reads SQTIHQWPATLVQPVGSPLSLECTVEGTSNPNLYWYRQAAGRGLQLLFYSVGIGQISSEVPQNLSASRPQDRQFILSSKKLLLSDSGFYLCAWSAGDSENYGYTFGSGTRLTVV.

The chain is built from TRBV6-5 and TRBJ2-1, with 7 positions matching TRBD1. The length of the CDR3 is 14 residues. The V segment lost 2 bases and the J segment 7 bases; nucleotides outside the gene matches: 5. Germline CDR1 and CDR2: MNHEY and SVGAGI. The CDR3 nucleotides are TGTGCCAGCAGTTACGGGACAGCCATTAATGAGCAGTTCTTC. Protein sequence: CASSYGTAINEQFF.